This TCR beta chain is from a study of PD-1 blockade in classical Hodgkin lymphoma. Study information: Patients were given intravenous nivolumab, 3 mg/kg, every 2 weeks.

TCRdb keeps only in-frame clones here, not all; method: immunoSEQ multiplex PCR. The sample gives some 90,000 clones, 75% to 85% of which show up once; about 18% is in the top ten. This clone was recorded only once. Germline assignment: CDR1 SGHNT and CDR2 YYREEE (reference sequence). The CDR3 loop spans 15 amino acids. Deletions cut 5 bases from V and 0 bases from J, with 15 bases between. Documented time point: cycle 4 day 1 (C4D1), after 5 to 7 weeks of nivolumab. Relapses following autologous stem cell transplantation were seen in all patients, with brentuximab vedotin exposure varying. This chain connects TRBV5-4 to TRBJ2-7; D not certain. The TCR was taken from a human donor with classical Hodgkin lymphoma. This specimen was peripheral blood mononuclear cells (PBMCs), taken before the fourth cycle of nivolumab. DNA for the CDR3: TGTGCCAGCAGTGGCTTAGGGAAAGGCTCCTACGAGCAGTACTTC. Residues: CASSGLGKGSYEQYF.